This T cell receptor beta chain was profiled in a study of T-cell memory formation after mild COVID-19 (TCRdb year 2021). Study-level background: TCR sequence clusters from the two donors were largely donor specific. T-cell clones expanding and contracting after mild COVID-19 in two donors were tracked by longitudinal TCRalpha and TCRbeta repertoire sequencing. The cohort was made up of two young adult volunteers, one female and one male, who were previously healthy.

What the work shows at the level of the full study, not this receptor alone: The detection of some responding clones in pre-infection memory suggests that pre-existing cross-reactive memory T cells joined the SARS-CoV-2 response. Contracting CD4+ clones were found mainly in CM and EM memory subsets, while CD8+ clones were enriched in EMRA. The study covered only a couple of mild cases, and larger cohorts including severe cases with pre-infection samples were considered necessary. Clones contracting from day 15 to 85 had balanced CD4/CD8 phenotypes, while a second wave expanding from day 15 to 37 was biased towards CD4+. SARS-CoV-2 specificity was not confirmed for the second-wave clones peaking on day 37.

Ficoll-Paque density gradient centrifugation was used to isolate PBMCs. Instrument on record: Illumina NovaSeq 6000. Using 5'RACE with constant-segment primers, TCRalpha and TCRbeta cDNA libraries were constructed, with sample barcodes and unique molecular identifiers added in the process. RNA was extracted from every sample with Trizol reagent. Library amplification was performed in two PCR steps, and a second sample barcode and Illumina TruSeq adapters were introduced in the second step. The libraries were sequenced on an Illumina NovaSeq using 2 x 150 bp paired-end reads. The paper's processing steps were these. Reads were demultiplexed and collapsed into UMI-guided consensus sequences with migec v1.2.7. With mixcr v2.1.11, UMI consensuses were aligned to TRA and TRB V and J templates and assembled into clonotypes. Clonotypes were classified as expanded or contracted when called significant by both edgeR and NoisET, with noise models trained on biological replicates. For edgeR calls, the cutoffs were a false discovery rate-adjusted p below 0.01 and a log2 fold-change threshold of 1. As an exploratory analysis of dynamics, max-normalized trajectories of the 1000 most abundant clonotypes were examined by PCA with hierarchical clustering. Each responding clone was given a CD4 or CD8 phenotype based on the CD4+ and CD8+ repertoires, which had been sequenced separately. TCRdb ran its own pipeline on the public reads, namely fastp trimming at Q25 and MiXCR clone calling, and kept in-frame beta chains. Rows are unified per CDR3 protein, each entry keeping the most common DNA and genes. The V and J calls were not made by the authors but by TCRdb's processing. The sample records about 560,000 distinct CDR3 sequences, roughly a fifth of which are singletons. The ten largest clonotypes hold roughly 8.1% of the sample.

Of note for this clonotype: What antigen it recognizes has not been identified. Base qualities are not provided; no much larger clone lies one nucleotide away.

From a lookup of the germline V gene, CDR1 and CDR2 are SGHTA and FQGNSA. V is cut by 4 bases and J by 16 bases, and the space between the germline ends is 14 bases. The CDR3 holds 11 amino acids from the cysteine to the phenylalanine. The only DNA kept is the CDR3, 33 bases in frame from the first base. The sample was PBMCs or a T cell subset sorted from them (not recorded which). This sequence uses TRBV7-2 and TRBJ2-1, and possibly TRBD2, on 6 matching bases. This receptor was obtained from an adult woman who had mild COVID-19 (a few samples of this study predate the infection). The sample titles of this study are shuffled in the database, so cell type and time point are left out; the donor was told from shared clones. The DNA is TGTGCCAGCAGCTCCCGGGACTTACAATTCTTC. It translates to CASSSRDLQFF.